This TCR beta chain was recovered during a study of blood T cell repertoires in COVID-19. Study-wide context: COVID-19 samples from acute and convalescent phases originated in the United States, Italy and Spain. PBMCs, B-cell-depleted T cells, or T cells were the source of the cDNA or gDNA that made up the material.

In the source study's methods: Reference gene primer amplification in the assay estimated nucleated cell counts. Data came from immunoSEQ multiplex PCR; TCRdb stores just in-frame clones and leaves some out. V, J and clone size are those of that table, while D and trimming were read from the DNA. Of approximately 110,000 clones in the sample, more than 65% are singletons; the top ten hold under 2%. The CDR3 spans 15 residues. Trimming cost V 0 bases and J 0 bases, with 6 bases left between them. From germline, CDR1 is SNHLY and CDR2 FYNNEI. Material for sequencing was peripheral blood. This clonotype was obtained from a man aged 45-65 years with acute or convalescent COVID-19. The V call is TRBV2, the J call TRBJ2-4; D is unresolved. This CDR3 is CASSEAPVAKNIQYF. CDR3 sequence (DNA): TGTGCCAGCAGTGAAGCCCCGGTAGCCAAAAACATTCAGTACTTC.